This section outlines one T cell receptor (beta chain) sequence together with its context. The antigen is unknown. These data originate in a study of T cell responses to AZD1222 COVID-19 vaccine. Study-wide findings and caveats: Spike-specific TCR breadth rose after two AZD1222 doses, and depth rose as well. Among AZD1222 vaccinees, only six or seven were seropositive at baseline. There were repertoire samples only from the period after the peak T cell response.

V was pared by 5 bases and J by 2 bases, with 13 bases between. The germline gives CDR1 SGHKS, CDR2 YYEKEE (reference sequence). The CDR3 is 15 amino acids. The method was immunoSEQ multiplex PCR; TCRdb's version includes in-frame clones alone and lacks a portion of them. The sample has about 130,000 clones, 91% seen once. The V and J genes are TRBV5-5 and TRBJ1-4, with a weak D call TRBD1 (5 bases). The sample consisted of peripheral blood, taken 28 days after the second AZD1222 dose. The sequence was collected from an adult who received the AZD1222 COVID-19 vaccine. The CDR3 sequence: CASRFDRGTNEKLFF. The CDR3 DNA follows: TGTGCCAGCAGGTTCGACAGAGGGACTAATGAAAAACTGTTTTTT.